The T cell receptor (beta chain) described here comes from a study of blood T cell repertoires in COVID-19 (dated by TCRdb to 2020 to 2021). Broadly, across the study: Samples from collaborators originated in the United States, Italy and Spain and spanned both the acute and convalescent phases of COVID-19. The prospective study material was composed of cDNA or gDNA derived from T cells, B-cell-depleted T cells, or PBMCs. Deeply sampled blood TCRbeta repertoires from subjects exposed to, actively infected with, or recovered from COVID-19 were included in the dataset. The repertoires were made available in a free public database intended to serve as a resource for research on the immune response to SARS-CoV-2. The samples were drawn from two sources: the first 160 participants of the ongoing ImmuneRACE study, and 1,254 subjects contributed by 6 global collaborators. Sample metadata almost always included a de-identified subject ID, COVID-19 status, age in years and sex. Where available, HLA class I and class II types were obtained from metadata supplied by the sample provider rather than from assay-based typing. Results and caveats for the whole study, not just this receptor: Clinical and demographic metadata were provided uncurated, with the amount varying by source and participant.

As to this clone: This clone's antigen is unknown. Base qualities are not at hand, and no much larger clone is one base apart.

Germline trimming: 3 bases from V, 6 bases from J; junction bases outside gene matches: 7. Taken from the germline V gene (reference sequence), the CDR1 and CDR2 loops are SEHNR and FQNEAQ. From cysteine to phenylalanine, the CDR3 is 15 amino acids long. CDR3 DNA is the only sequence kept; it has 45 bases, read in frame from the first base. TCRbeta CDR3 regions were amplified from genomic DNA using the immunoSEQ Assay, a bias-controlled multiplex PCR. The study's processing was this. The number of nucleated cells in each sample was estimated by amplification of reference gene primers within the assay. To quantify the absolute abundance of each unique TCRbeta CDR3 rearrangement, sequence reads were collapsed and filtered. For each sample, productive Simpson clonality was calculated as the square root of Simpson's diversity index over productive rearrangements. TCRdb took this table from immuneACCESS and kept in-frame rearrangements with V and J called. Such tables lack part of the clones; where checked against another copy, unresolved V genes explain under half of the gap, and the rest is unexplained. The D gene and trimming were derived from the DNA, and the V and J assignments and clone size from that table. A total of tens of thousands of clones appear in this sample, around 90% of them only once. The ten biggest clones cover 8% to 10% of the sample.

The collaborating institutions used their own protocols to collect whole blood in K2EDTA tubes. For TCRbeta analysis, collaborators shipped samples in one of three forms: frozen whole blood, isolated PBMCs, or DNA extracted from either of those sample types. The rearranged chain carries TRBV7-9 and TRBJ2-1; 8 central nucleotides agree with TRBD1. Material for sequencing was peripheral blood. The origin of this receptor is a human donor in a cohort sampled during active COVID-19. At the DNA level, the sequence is TGTGCCAGCAGCTTGTGGTCAGGGGGCGGCAATGAGCAGTTCTTC. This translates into CASSLWSGGGNEQFF.